These T cell receptor beta chains were read from a single sample in a study of OX40 agonist ivuxolimab in advanced cancers. Only in-frame clones appear in the TCRdb table, and some are missing; sequencing was by immunoSEQ multiplex PCR. The table has some 50,000 clones, approximately 90% seen once. Material: CD4+ or CD8+ T cells sorted from blood, obtained in a trial of the OX40 agonist ivuxolimab. These receptors were collected from an adult with an advanced solid tumor such as melanoma, head and neck, liver or kidney cancer. CDR3s include the opening cysteine and the closing phenylalanine or tryptophan. A D gene is named only where the DNA matches it firmly. Not all rows give a size; the values are once, few, many and, for expanded clones, a class.

V gene: TRBV28; J gene: TRBJ2-2; D gene: -; clone size: -; CDR3 DNA: TGTGCCAGCGAACCTTCAGGGTCCGGGGAGCTGTTTTTT; CDR3 protein: CASEPSGSGELFF
V gene: TRBV25-1; J gene: TRBJ1-2; D gene: TRBD1; clone size: once; CDR3 DNA: TGTGCCAGCAGTACCCAGGGGGGTGGCTACACCTTC; CDR3 protein: CASSTQGGGYTF
V gene: TRBV7-7; J gene: TRBJ2-2; D gene: -; clone size: -; CDR3 DNA: TGTGCCAGCAGCTTTGATGGGGGAAGAGGCGGGGAGCTGTTTTTT; CDR3 protein: CASSFDGGRGGELFF
V gene: TRBV28; J gene: TRBJ2-3; D gene: TRBD2; clone size: -; CDR3 DNA: TGTGCCAGCAGAACTAGCGGATACACAGATACGCAGTATTTT; CDR3 protein: CASRTSGYTDTQYF
V gene: TRBV13; J gene: TRBJ1-2; D gene: -; clone size: -; CDR3 DNA: TGTGCCAGCAGCTTCGCGCTCCTTGGAGGAGGTTATGGCTACACCTTC; CDR3 protein: CASSFALLGGGYGYTF
V gene: TRBV5-4; J gene: TRBJ1-4; D gene: -; clone size: -; CDR3 DNA: TGTGCCAGCAGCTTGGACGGGACTAATGAAAAACTGTTTTTT; CDR3 protein: CASSLDGTNEKLFF
V gene: TRBV5-1; J gene: TRBJ1-1; D gene: -; clone size: -; CDR3 DNA: TGCGCCAGCAGCTTGGAAGGGTATGAAGCTTTCTTT; CDR3 protein: CASSLEGYEAFF
V gene: TRBV7-6; J gene: TRBJ2-7; D gene: -; clone size: -; CDR3 DNA: TGTGCCAGCAGCTTATTGGAAAACGAGCAGTACTTC; CDR3 protein: CASSLLENEQYF
V gene: TRBV18; J gene: TRBJ2-7; D gene: -; clone size: -; CDR3 DNA: TGTGCCAGCTCACCACAGGACAGCTCCTACGAGCAGTACTTC; CDR3 protein: CASSPQDSSYEQYF
V gene: TRBV7-8; J gene: TRBJ2-7; D gene: -; clone size: few; CDR3 DNA: TGTGCCAGCAGCTTAACGGGGAGCGGCTACGAGCAGTACTTC; CDR3 protein: CASSLTGSGYEQYF
V gene: TRBV19; J gene: TRBJ1-4; D gene: -; clone size: few; CDR3 DNA: TGTGCCAGTAGTCCCTCGAGAGAAAAACTGTTTTTT; CDR3 protein: CASSPSREKLFF
V gene: TRBV14; J gene: TRBJ2-2; D gene: -; clone size: -; CDR3 DNA: TGTGCCAGCAGCCCCCAGGTAGCCCCTGACGGGGAGCTGTTTTTT; CDR3 protein: CASSPQVAPDGELFF
V gene: TRBV28; J gene: TRBJ1-1; D gene: -; clone size: -; CDR3 DNA: TGTGCCAGCAGTTTACCTCTACAGGGGAACACTGAAGCTTTCTTT; CDR3 protein: CASSLPLQGNTEAFF
V gene: TRBV4-1; J gene: TRBJ2-2; D gene: -; clone size: -; CDR3 DNA: TGCGCCAGCAGCCAAGTGGGAGCAGGAACGAACACCGGGGAGCTGTTTTTT; CDR3 protein: CASSQVGAGTNTGELFF
V gene: TRBV6-5; J gene: TRBJ2-7; D gene: TRBD1; clone size: -; CDR3 DNA: TGTGCCAGCAGTGGGCAGGGGGTTTACGAGCAGTACTTC; CDR3 protein: CASSGQGVYEQYF
V gene: TRBV25-1; J gene: TRBJ2-3; D gene: -; clone size: once; CDR3 DNA: TGTGCCAGCAGCCCAAGCACAGATACGCAGTATTTT; CDR3 protein: CASSPSTDTQYF
V gene: TRBV27; J gene: TRBJ1-2; D gene: -; clone size: -; CDR3 DNA: TGTGCCAGCAGTTTGAGGGCAGGGCAGGGCTACACCTTC; CDR3 protein: CASSLRAGQGYTF
V gene: TRBV2; J gene: TRBJ2-7; D gene: TRBD2; clone size: -; CDR3 DNA: TGTGCCAGCAGTGAGACTGGGAGAACTAGCGGGGGGGTCACCTACGAGCAGTACTTC; CDR3 protein: CASSETGRTSGGVTYEQYF
V gene: TRBV19; J gene: TRBJ2-7; D gene: TRBD1; clone size: -; CDR3 DNA: TGTGCCAGTAGTATCAAGGGGGCTAGCTACGAGCAGTACTTC; CDR3 protein: CASSIKGASYEQYF
V gene: TRBV27; J gene: TRBJ2-5; D gene: TRBD2; clone size: -; CDR3 DNA: TGTGCCAGCAGTTTTTTAGCGGGCCAAGAGACCCAGTACTTC; CDR3 protein: CASSFLAGQETQYF
V gene: TRBV27; J gene: TRBJ2-1; D gene: -; clone size: few; CDR3 DNA: TGTGCCAGCAGATGGGGGATCACCTCCTACAATGAGCAGTTCTTC; CDR3 protein: CASRWGITSYNEQFF
V gene: TRBV19; J gene: TRBJ2-4; D gene: TRBD1; clone size: -; CDR3 DNA: TGTGCCAGTAGTATCGGACAGGGTGTTGCCAAAAACATTCAGTACTTC; CDR3 protein: CASSIGQGVAKNIQYF
V gene: TRBV19; J gene: TRBJ2-1; D gene: -; clone size: -; CDR3 DNA: TGTGCCAGTAGTGACGGCGGCCCCTCCTACAATGAGCAGTTCTTC; CDR3 protein: CASSDGGPSYNEQFF
V gene: TRBV29-1; J gene: TRBJ2-1; D gene: -; clone size: -; CDR3 DNA: TGCAGCGCCCCGGGTGGGCATGAGCAGTTCTTC; CDR3 protein: CSAPGGHEQFF
V gene: TRBV9; J gene: TRBJ1-2; D gene: TRBD1; clone size: -; CDR3 DNA: TGTGCCAGCAGCGTAGGAACAGGGGTACGGAACTATGGCTACACCTTC; CDR3 protein: CASSVGTGVRNYGYTF
V gene: TRBV15; J gene: TRBJ2-5; D gene: -; clone size: -; CDR3 DNA: TGTGCCACCAGAGAGGGGGGGGAAGAGACCCAGTACTTC; CDR3 protein: CATREGGEETQYF
V gene: TRBV29-1; J gene: TRBJ2-1; D gene: -; clone size: -; CDR3 DNA: TGCAGCGTTTGGCTAGCATCCTACAATGAGCAGTTCTTC; CDR3 protein: CSVWLASYNEQFF
V gene: TRBV6-1; J gene: TRBJ1-2; D gene: -; clone size: -; CDR3 DNA: TGTGCCAGCAGTGAAGCCCCAAAAAACTATGGCTACACCTTC; CDR3 protein: CASSEAPKNYGYTF
V gene: TRBV7-3; J gene: TRBJ2-5; D gene: -; clone size: -; CDR3 DNA: TGTGCCAGCAGCTTGGAGGGCCAAGGGCGGGAGACCCAGTACTTC; CDR3 protein: CASSLEGQGRETQYF
V gene: TRBV4-2; J gene: TRBJ1-1; D gene: TRBD1; clone size: few; CDR3 DNA: TGTGCCAGCAGCCAAAATACAGGGGAGGCTTTCTTT; CDR3 protein: CASSQNTGEAFF
V gene: TRBV4-1; J gene: TRBJ1-1; D gene: TRBD1; clone size: -; CDR3 DNA: TGCGCCAGCAGCCCAGGGGGCGCGAACACTGAAGCTTTCTTT; CDR3 protein: CASSPGGANTEAFF
V gene: TRBV28; J gene: TRBJ2-3; D gene: TRBD2; clone size: -; CDR3 DNA: TGTGCCAGCAGCACCTTAGCGGGAGGCACAGATACGCAGTATTTT; CDR3 protein: CASSTLAGGTDTQYF
V gene: TRBV28; J gene: TRBJ2-7; D gene: -; clone size: once; CDR3 DNA: TGTGCCAGCAGTTTTTTGAGGGCAGGGCAGGCCGAGCAGTACTTC; CDR3 protein: CASSFLRAGQAEQYF
V gene: TRBV6-5; J gene: TRBJ1-3; D gene: -; clone size: -; CDR3 DNA: TGTGCCAGCAGGATGAACCCCTCTGGAAACACCATATATTTT; CDR3 protein: CASRMNPSGNTIYF
V gene: TRBV2; J gene: TRBJ2-3; D gene: TRBD2; clone size: -; CDR3 DNA: TGTGCCAGCATCGGACTAGCGGGGGATACGCAGTATTTT; CDR3 protein: CASIGLAGDTQYF
V gene: TRBV9; J gene: TRBJ2-7; D gene: -; clone size: -; CDR3 DNA: TGTGCCAGCAGCGTAGGGTACCTCTCCTACGAGCAGTACTTC; CDR3 protein: CASSVGYLSYEQYF
V gene: TRBV5-6; J gene: TRBJ2-1; D gene: -; clone size: -; CDR3 DNA: TGTGCCAGCAGCTTGGCGGCTAGCGATGAGCAGTTCTTC; CDR3 protein: CASSLAASDEQFF
V gene: TRBV19; J gene: TRBJ1-5; D gene: -; clone size: -; CDR3 DNA: TGTGCCAGTAACGATGGGGGCAATCAGCCCCAGCATTTT; CDR3 protein: CASNDGGNQPQHF
V gene: TRBV6-1; J gene: TRBJ1-1; D gene: -; clone size: -; CDR3 DNA: TGTGCCAGCAGTGTAAACAGGAGGGGCAACACTGAAGCTTTCTTT; CDR3 protein: CASSVNRRGNTEAFF
V gene: TRBV30; J gene: TRBJ1-1; D gene: -; clone size: -; CDR3 DNA: TGTGCCTGGAGTTTACAGTGGGGCGAGGACACTGAAGCTTTCTTT; CDR3 protein: CAWSLQWGEDTEAFF
V gene: TRBV5-4; J gene: TRBJ1-2; D gene: TRBD1; clone size: -; CDR3 DNA: TGTGCCAGCAGCTCCGGGACAGGGGCGACTGGCTACACCTTC; CDR3 protein: CASSSGTGATGYTF
V gene: TRBV6-1; J gene: TRBJ2-6; D gene: -; clone size: -; CDR3 DNA: TGTGCCAGCCAGGCCTGGCACTCTGGGGCCAACGTCCTGACTTTC; CDR3 protein: CASQAWHSGANVLTF
V gene: TRBV12-5; J gene: TRBJ2-3; D gene: TRBD2; clone size: once; CDR3 DNA: TGTGCTAGTGGTTTGACTGGGACTAGTATGACAGATACGCAGTATTTT; CDR3 protein: CASGLTGTSMTDTQYF
V gene: TRBV5-6; J gene: TRBJ2-1; D gene: -; clone size: -; CDR3 DNA: TGTGCCAGCAGCTTGGGGTGGTTACATGAGCTGTTCTTC; CDR3 protein: CASSLGWLHELFF